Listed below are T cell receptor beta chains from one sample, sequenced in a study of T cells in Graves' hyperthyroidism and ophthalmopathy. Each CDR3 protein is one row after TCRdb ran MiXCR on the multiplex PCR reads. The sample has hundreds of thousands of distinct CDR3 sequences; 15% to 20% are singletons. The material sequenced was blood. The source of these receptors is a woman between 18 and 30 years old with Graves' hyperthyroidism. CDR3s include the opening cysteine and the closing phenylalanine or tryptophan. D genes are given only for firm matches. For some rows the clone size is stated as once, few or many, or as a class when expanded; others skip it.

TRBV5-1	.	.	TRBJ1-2	CASSIDSTLNYGYTF	TGCGCCAGCAGCATTGACAGTACCCTGAACTATGGCTACACCTTC
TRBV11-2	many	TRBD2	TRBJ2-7	CASRRTSGRFYEQYF	TGTGCCAGCAGGCGAACTAGCGGGAGGTTTTACGAGCAGTACTTC
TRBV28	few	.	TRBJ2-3	CASRNQNTDTQYF	TGTGCCAGCAGGAACCAGAACACAGATACGCAGTATTTT
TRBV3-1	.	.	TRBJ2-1	CASSQDPRDRGRGEQFF	TGTGCCAGCAGCCAAGACCCCCGGGACCGCGGTAGGGGTGAGCAGTTCTTC
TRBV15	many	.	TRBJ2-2	CATSRGTEDTGELFF	TGTGCCACCAGCAGAGGGACAGAGGACACCGGGGAGCTGTTTTTT
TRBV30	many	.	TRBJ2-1	CAWSVSLYNEQFF	TGTGCCTGGAGTGTAAGCCTCTACAATGAGCAGTTCTTC
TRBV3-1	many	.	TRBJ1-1	CASSQDPSLNTEAFF	TGTGCCAGCAGCCAAGATCCATCCCTGAACACTGAAGCTTTCTTT
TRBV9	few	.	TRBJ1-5	CASSVGAGMNQPQHF	TGTGCCAGCAGCGTCGGAGCAGGCATGAATCAGCCCCAGCATTTT
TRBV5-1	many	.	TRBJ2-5	CASSGSGETQYF	TGCGCCAGCAGCGGGTCGGGAGAGACCCAGTACTTC
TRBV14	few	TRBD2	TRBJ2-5	CASSQDFGLDKETQYF	TGTGCCAGCAGCCAAGATTTCGGACTAGATAAAGAGACCCAGTACTTC
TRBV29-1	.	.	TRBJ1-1	CSDLTGPTEAFF	TGCAGCGACCTAACAGGGCCCACTGAAGCTTTCTTT
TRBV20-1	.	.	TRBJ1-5	CSTQGRSSNQPQHF	TGCAGCACTCAGGGCCGCTCGAGCAATCAGCCCCAGCATTTT
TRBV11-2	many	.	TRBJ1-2	CASSLRGGLDYGYTF	TGTGCCAGCAGCTTGAGGGGGGGCTTAGACTATGGCTACACCTTC
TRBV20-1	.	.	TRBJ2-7	CSARDELGTQGYEQYF	TGCAGTGCTAGAGATGAGTTGGGAACCCAAGGTTACGAGCAGTACTTC
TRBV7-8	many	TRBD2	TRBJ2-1	CASSLKSGGTYNEQFF	TGTGCCAGCAGCCTAAAGAGCGGGGGTACCTACAATGAGCAGTTCTTC
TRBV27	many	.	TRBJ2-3	CASSSGLGGGLTDTQYF	TGTGCCAGCAGTTCCGGTTTGGGGGGGGGGCTCACAGATACGCAGTATTTT
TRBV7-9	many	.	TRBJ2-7	CASSLEGGRNYEQYF	TGTGCCAGCAGCTTAGAAGGCGGACGGAACTACGAGCAGTACTTC
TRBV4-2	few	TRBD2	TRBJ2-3	CASSQDVGLARDTQYF	TGTGCCAGCAGCCAAGATGTAGGACTAGCGAGGGATACGCAGTATTTT
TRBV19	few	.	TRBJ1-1	CASSIPPRRAFF	TGTGCCAGTAGTATTCCGCCAAGGCGAGCTTTCTTT
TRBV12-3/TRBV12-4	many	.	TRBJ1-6	CASSLEGGGRSPLHF	TGTGCCAGCAGTTTAGAAGGCGGGGGGCGTTCACCCCTCCACTTT
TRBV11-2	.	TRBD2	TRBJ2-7	CASSSPLAGLPYEQYF	TGTGCCAGCAGCTCCCCCCTAGCGGGACTTCCCTACGAGCAGTACTTC
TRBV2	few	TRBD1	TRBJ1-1	CASSDGAGGWTEAFF	TGTGCCAGCAGTGACGGGGCAGGGGGTTGGACTGAAGCTTTCTTT
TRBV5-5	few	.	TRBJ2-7	CASSSPPNTYEQYF	TGTGCCAGCAGCTCCCCCCCGAATACCTACGAGCAGTACTTC
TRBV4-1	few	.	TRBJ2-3	CASSQEGGFLASTDTQYF	TGCGCCAGCAGCCAAGAAGGCGGGTTTCTTGCTAGCACAGATACGCAGTATTTT
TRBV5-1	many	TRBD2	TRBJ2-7	CASSLGSGISYEQYF	TGCGCCAGCAGCTTGGGTAGCGGGATCTCCTACGAGCAGTACTTC
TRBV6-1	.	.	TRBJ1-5	CASSWVESNQPQHF	TGTGCCAGCTCCTGGGTGGAGAGTAATCAGCCCCAGCATTTT
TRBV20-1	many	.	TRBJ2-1	CSARGSPDNEQFF	TGCAGTGCTAGGGGATCCCCCGACAATGAGCAGTTCTTC
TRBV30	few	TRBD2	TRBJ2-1	CAWSVLSGRNNEQFF	TGTGCCTGGAGTGTACTAAGCGGGAGGAACAATGAGCAGTTCTTC
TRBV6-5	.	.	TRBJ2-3	CASSFDGSTTDTQYF	TGTGCCAGCAGTTTTGACGGGAGTACTACAGATACGCAGTATTTT
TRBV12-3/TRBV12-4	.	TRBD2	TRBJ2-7	CASKLAGGLGEQYF	TGTGCCAGCAAGCTAGCGGGGGGGCTCGGGGAGCAGTACTTC
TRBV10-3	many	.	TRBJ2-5	CAISETEGETQYF	TGTGCCATCAGTGAGACTGAGGGAGAGACCCAGTACTTC
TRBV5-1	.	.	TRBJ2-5	CASDEGETQYF	TGCGCCAGCGACGAAGGGGAGACCCAGTACTTC
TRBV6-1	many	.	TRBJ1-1	CASISIGEMNTEAFF	TGTGCCAGCATATCCATAGGGGAAATGAACACTGAAGCTTTCTTT
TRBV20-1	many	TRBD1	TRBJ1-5	CSARRQGDQPQHF	TGCAGTGCTAGGCGACAGGGGGATCAGCCCCAGCATTTT
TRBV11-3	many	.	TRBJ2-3	CASSLHPQSTDTQYF	TGTGCCAGCAGCTTACATCCACAGAGCACAGATACGCAGTATTTT
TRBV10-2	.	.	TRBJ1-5	CASSVLRGAGNQPQHF	TGCGCCAGCAGCGTCCTTCGGGGGGCAGGCAATCAGCCCCAGCATTTT
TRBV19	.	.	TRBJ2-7	CASSQGHPLYEQYF	TGTGCCAGTAGTCAAGGACACCCGTTATACGAGCAGTACTTC
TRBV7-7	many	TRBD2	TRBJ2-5	CASSFGGGAGETQYF	TGTGCTAGCAGCTTCGGCGGGGGGGCGGGGGAGACCCAGTACTTC
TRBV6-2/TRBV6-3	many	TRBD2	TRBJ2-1	CASSYRPSGGHEQFF	TGTGCCAGCAGTTACCGTCCTAGCGGGGGGCATGAGCAGTTCTTC
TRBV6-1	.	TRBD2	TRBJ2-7	CASSETGLADHEQYF	TGTGCCAGCAGTGAAACGGGACTAGCGGACCACGAGCAGTACTTC
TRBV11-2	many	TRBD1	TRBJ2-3	CASSSTGGIGTQYF	TGTGCCAGCAGCTCGACAGGGGGCATAGGTACGCAGTATTTT
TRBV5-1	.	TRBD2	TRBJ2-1	CASSSEVGRGSYNEQFF	TGCGCCAGCAGCTCTGAGGTTGGGAGGGGCTCCTACAATGAGCAGTTCTTC
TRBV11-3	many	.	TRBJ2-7	CASIEGSYEQYF	TGTGCCAGCATAGAGGGGTCGTACGAGCAGTACTTC
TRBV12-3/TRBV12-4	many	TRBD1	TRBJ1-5	CASRQGAGNSNQPQHF	TGTGCCAGCAGACAGGGGGCTGGTAATAGCAATCAGCCCCAGCATTTT
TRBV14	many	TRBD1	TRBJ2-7	CASSQDPTGFYEQYF	TGTGCCAGCAGCCAAGATCCGACAGGGTTCTACGAGCAGTACTTC
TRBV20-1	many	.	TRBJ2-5	CSARSETQYF	TGCAGTGCTAGGTCGGAGACCCAGTACTTC
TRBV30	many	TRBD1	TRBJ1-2	CAWSVRPGGPYGYTF	TGTGCCTGGAGTGTAAGGCCAGGGGGTCCCTATGGCTACACCTTC
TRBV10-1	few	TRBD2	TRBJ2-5	CASRATVAGSGETQYF	TGCGCCAGCAGGGCTACAGTAGCGGGATCGGGGGAGACCCAGTACTTC
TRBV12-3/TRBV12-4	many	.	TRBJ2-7	CASSLWSKGEQYF	TGTGCCAGCAGTTTGTGGAGTAAGGGCGAGCAGTACTTC
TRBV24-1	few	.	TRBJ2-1	CATSEDGGPFYEQFF	TGTGCCACCAGCGAGGACGGGGGGCCTTTTTATGAGCAGTTCTTC
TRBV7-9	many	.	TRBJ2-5	CASSFSGDETQYF	TGTGCCAGCAGCTTTTCCGGGGACGAGACCCAGTACTTC
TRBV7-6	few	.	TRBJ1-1	CASSLGPRSMNTEAFF	TGTGCCAGCAGCTTAGGCCCCCGAAGCATGAACACTGAAGCTTTCTTT
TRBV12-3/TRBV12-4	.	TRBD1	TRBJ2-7	CASGLGGGWDRGWGQYF	TGTGCCAGCGGTTTAGGGGGGGGTTGGGACAGGGGCTGGGGGCAGTACTTC
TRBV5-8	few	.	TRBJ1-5	CASSTWAENQPQHF	TGTGCCAGCAGCACATGGGCAGAAAATCAGCCCCAGCATTTT
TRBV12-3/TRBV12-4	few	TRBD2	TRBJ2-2	CASSSGLAGEMSAQRNTGELFF	TGTGCCAGCAGCAGCGGACTAGCGGGAGAGATGTCGGCCCAAAGGAACACCGGGGAGCTGTTTTTT
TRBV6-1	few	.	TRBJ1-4	CASSATENEKLFF	TGTGCCAGCAGTGCTACAGAGAATGAAAAACTGTTTTTT
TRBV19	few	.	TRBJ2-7	CASSITGDSAYEQYF	TGTGCCAGTAGTATCACAGGGGACTCCGCCTACGAGCAGTACTTC